The source of this T cell receptor beta chain is a study of T cell changes during pregnancy in multiple sclerosis (dated by TCRdb to 2018 to 2020). Notes on the research overall: Changes in the T cell repertoire over the course of pregnancy were examined in this study in women with multiple sclerosis.

This clone occurred a few times. No antigen is known for it. No much larger clone is present one base from it, and per-base qualities are unavailable. Library generation was performed with the immunoSEQ multiplex PCR assay. TCRdb took over this immuneACCESS table, retaining in-frame rearrangements with V and J assigned. Such tables are incomplete; in checked studies, under half of the missing clones stem from an unresolved V gene, and the remainder is unexplained. This sample has 60,000 to 95,000 clones in its table, and about 93% of those were observed once. About 0.45% of the sample goes to the ten largest clones. V is cut back by 3 bases and J by 5 bases, with 4 bases in the junction unmatched. From the cysteine up to the phenylalanine, the CDR3 has a length of 14 residues. The read is trimmed to its CDR3 DNA, 42 bases read in frame from base 1. In the germline V gene, CDR1 corresponds to SNHLY and CDR2 to FYNNEI.

This TCR was recovered from a female donor with multiple sclerosis, enrolled in a pregnancy study. The V and J genes are TRBV2 and TRBJ1-5, with 7 bases in between that match TRBD1. The input for sequencing was CD4+ T cells from peripheral blood mononuclear cells, taken before pregnancy. CDR3 region: CASSDGRGYQPQHF. The nucleotide sequence reads TGTGCCAGCAGTGATGGCAGGGGGTATCAGCCCCAGCATTTT.